This TCR beta chain was recovered during a study of blood T cell repertoires in COVID-19. At the level of the study: Acute-phase and convalescent COVID-19 samples originated in the United States, Italy and Spain.

Per the study methods: Estimation of nucleated cell counts was performed using reference gene primer amplification. Libraries were prepared by immunoSEQ multiplex PCR; TCRdb keeps only in-frame clonotypes and omits some of them. V, J and clone size are taken as reported in that table, and D and trimming were inferred from the DNA itself. The table has around 110,000 clones, 70% to 90% seen once. With 3 bases clipped from V and 6 bases from J, the junction kept 9 bases outside the gene matches. The germline CDR1 and CDR2 sequences are SGHRS and YFSETQ. CDR3 length: 15 amino acids. Material: peripheral blood. This receptor was taken from a man aged 40-50 years with acute or convalescent COVID-19. This chain joins TRBV5-1 and TRBJ2-3, with TRBD2 matching over 8 bases. CDR3 bases: TGCGCCAGCAGCTGGGGACTAGTAGGTAGGGATACGCAGTATTTT. Translating it yields CASSWGLVGRDTQYF. The full variable domain, in which reference TRBV5-1 and TRBJ2-3 provide the parts outside the CDR3, is KAGVTQTPRYLIKTRGQQVTLSCSPISGHRSVSWYQQTPGQGLQFLFEYFSETQRNKGNFPGRFSGRQFSNSRSEMNVSTLELGDSALYLCASSWGLVGRDTQYFGPGTRLTVL.